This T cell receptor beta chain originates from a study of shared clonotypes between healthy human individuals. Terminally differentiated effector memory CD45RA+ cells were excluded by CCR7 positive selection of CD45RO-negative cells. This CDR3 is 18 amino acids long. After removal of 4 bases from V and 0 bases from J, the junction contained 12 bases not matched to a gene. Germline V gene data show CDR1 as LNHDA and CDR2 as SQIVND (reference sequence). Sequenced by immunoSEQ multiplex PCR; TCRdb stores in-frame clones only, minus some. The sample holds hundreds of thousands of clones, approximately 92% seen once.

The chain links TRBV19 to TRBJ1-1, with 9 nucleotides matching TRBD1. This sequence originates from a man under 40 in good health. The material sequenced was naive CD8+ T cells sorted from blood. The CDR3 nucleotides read TGTGCCAGTAGTACGACCACAGGGGGCGCCGGAATGAACACTGAAGCTTTCTTT. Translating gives CASSTTTGGAGMNTEAFF.